This TCR beta chain was obtained from a study of vaccination and CD4 T cells after COVID-19. The treatment denotes: approximately 9-day PBMC culture with coronavirus spike peptide pools or control peptides (ViraFEST assay). V was shortened by 0 bases and J by 5 bases, with 16 bases between the two germline ends. This CDR3 comprises 16 residues. Looked up from germline, CDR1 is SGHDT and CDR2 is YYEEEE. Study-level findings and limits: The authors identified 304 of 307 vaccine-specific clones in convalescent patients as spike mono-reactive.

The assay that was used to sequence DNA from cultured CD4+ T cells was the Oncomine TCR Beta short-read assay. Each CDR3 protein gets one entry after TCRdb re-called the PCR reads with MiXCR. The sample holds some 4,000 distinct CDR3 sequences; less than 50% are singletons and the top ten take roughly 20%. As concerns this clonotype: Its antigen remains unknown.

Material: CD4+ T cells from blood, cultured in vitro. This clonotype originated in a human donor who had recovered from COVID-19. The chain combines TRBV5-6 with TRBJ2-3, with D perhaps matching TRBD2 (7 bases). For the CDR3, the DNA is TGTGCCAGCAGCTTGGGCGGGGGCACCCCCCTAGATACGCAGTATTTT. Translating gives CASSLGGGTPLDTQYF.